This paragraph covers one T cell receptor (beta chain) sequence. Its antigen is unknown. This record belongs to a study of cytomegalovirus exposure and HLA in healthy donors. Overall study: Of approximately 400 genotyped donors, about 80% clustered with self-reported Caucasian donors.

Points from the study as a whole: HLA-A and HLA-B allele assignments for most subjects were reportedly predicted accurately using TCR beta sequences. Immune exposure was documented only through CMV serostatus. In vitro assays verified that three CMV-associated chains recognized CMV antigens specifically.

PCR used 60 Vbeta primers and 13 Jbeta primers. The protocol was immunoSEQ multiplex PCR, while the TCRdb copy is restricted to in-frame clones and leaves out a portion. The sample lists 150,000 or so clones; approximately 72% were seen once. This receptor was obtained from a female donor in good health and CMV-seronegative. Sequencing was carried out using PBMCs.

The CDR3 protein is CASSKEAGHNEQFF. In DNA, the CDR3 is TGTGCCAGCAGCAAAGAGGCTGGGCACAATGAGCAGTTCTTC. V and J are TRBV21-1 and TRBJ2-1; TRBD1 is the table's D call, not checked against the DNA. TRBV21-1 is designated a pseudogene. The CDR3 is 14 amino acids.